Listed below are T cell receptor beta chains from one sample, sequenced in a study of cytomegalovirus exposure and HLA in healthy donors. Profiling relied on immunoSEQ multiplex PCR, and the TCRdb table lists in-frame clones only, not all of them. This table has approximately 140,000 clones, about 76% appearing once. Sequenced input: PBMCs. All receptors come from a human donor in good health. Both conserved end residues are part of each CDR3. Each record gives: V gene, clone size, J gene, D gene, CDR3 DNA, CDR3 protein. A D gene is named only where the DNA matches it firmly. Not every row has a clone size; where given, it reads once, few, many or a size class.

V gene: TRBV5-1; clone size: NA; J gene: TRBJ2-1; D gene: TRBD2; CDR3 DNA: TGCGCCAGCAGCTCCGGGGGGGGCTATGAGCAGTTCTTC; CDR3 protein: CASSSGGGYEQFF
V gene: TRBV27; clone size: NA; J gene: TRBJ1-1; D gene: NA; CDR3 DNA: TGTGCCAGTCGAAGGGGTAACACTGAAGCTTTCTTT; CDR3 protein: CASRRGNTEAFF
V gene: TRBV7-6; clone size: NA; J gene: TRBJ1-4; D gene: TRBD1; CDR3 DNA: TGTGCCAGCAGCTTAGAACGGGACAGGCGTGAAAAACTGTTTTTT; CDR3 protein: CASSLERDRREKLFF
V gene: TRBV27; clone size: NA; J gene: TRBJ2-7; D gene: NA; CDR3 DNA: TGTGCCAGCAGTTTAAGTGGACAGCTTTCCTACGAGCAGTACTTC; CDR3 protein: CASSLSGQLSYEQYF
V gene: TRBV19; clone size: once; J gene: TRBJ2-7; D gene: TRBD2; CDR3 DNA: TGTGCCAGTAGTGGGACTAGCGTGGGCGAGCAGTACTTC; CDR3 protein: CASSGTSVGEQYF
V gene: TRBV10-1; clone size: NA; J gene: TRBJ1-2; D gene: NA; CDR3 DNA: TGCGCCAGCAGTCCAACTGGACAGACGAATGGCTACACCTTC; CDR3 protein: CASSPTGQTNGYTF
V gene: TRBV27; clone size: NA; J gene: TRBJ2-7; D gene: NA; CDR3 DNA: TGTGCCAGCAGTTTCTCTCTACAGGGTTCGTACGAGCAGTACTTC; CDR3 protein: CASSFSLQGSYEQYF
V gene: TRBV9; clone size: once; J gene: TRBJ1-1; D gene: TRBD1; CDR3 DNA: TGTGCCAGCAGCGCACAGACAGGGCTCACTGAAGCTTTCTTT; CDR3 protein: CASSAQTGLTEAFF
V gene: TRBV4-2; clone size: NA; J gene: TRBJ1-1; D gene: NA; CDR3 DNA: TGTGCCAGCAGCCAAGCGGACAGAGCGAACACTGAAGCTTTCTTT; CDR3 protein: CASSQADRANTEAFF
V gene: TRBV2; clone size: NA; J gene: TRBJ1-2; D gene: NA; CDR3 DNA: TGTGCCAGCAGTGAATCCGGGAGTGGCTACACCTTC; CDR3 protein: CASSESGSGYTF
V gene: TRBV19; clone size: NA; J gene: TRBJ2-1; D gene: TRBD2; CDR3 DNA: TGTGCCAGTAGTCCGACTAGCGGGGCTTACAATGAGCAGTTCTTC; CDR3 protein: CASSPTSGAYNEQFF
V gene: TRBV7-9; clone size: NA; J gene: TRBJ1-1; D gene: TRBD1; CDR3 DNA: TGTGCCAGCAGCTTACGGACAGGCGAGGACACTGAAGCTTTCTTT; CDR3 protein: CASSLRTGEDTEAFF
V gene: TRBV5-1; clone size: NA; J gene: TRBJ2-7; D gene: TRBD1; CDR3 DNA: TGCGCCAGCAGCTTGGCTCGGACAGGGGTTATCGACGGTACCTACGAGCAGTACTTC; CDR3 protein: CASSLARTGVIDGTYEQYF
V gene: TRBV19; clone size: NA; J gene: TRBJ1-1; D gene: NA; CDR3 DNA: TGTGCCAGTAGTCAGGAGCAGGGGTACACTGAAGCTTTCTTT; CDR3 protein: CASSQEQGYTEAFF
V gene: TRBV6-5; clone size: NA; J gene: TRBJ1-1; D gene: TRBD1; CDR3 DNA: TGTGCCAGCAGACTTGGACAGGGCAGGCCTGAAGCTTTCTTT; CDR3 protein: CASRLGQGRPEAFF
V gene: TRBV19; clone size: once; J gene: TRBJ1-2; D gene: NA; CDR3 DNA: TGTGCCAGTACCTCGACGGGGGGTGGAGGGTACCATGGCTACACCTTC; CDR3 protein: CASTSTGGGGYHGYTF
V gene: TRBV5-1; clone size: NA; J gene: TRBJ1-2; D gene: TRBD1; CDR3 DNA: TGCGCCAGCAGCTTGGCAGGGACAGGGGGAGGCTACACCTTC; CDR3 protein: CASSLAGTGGGYTF
V gene: TRBV5-4; clone size: NA; J gene: TRBJ2-5; D gene: NA; CDR3 DNA: TGTGCCAGCAGCTTACAGGGCGTAGGGCGACAACGAGAGACCCAGTACTTC; CDR3 protein: CASSLQGVGRQRETQYF
V gene: TRBV6-6; clone size: NA; J gene: TRBJ2-5; D gene: NA; CDR3 DNA: TGTGCCAGGCCCCCGGAGCTTCCACGGGAGACCCAGTACTTC; CDR3 protein: CARPPELPRETQYF
V gene: TRBV6-4; clone size: NA; J gene: TRBJ2-3; D gene: TRBD2; CDR3 DNA: TGTGCCAGCAGTGTAGGGCTAGCGGACACAGATACGCAGTATTTT; CDR3 protein: CASSVGLADTDTQYF
V gene: TRBV7-2; clone size: NA; J gene: TRBJ2-3; D gene: NA; CDR3 DNA: TGTGCCAGCAGCCGAAGACTCCATACGCAGTATTTT; CDR3 protein: CASSRRLHTQYF
V gene: TRBV10-3; clone size: NA; J gene: TRBJ2-3; D gene: TRBD2; CDR3 DNA: TGTGCCATCACCATACATAGCGGGGGGGCAGATACGCAGTATTTT; CDR3 protein: CAITIHSGGADTQYF
V gene: TRBV30; clone size: NA; J gene: TRBJ2-5; D gene: NA; CDR3 DNA: TGTGCCTGGGGCGTGGGGGGTGGTACGGAGCAGTACTTC; CDR3 protein: CAWGVGGGTEQYF
V gene: TRBV6-6; clone size: NA; J gene: TRBJ2-4; D gene: TRBD1; CDR3 DNA: TGTGCCAGCAGTTACCGATCGACAGGGGTAGGAAACATTCAGTACTTC; CDR3 protein: CASSYRSTGVGNIQYF
V gene: TRBV28; clone size: NA; J gene: TRBJ2-1; D gene: NA; CDR3 DNA: TGTGCCAGCAGGCATGGGGGGAGACGCTACAATGAGCAGTTCTTC; CDR3 protein: CASRHGGRRYNEQFF